The 5 T cell receptor beta chains listed next were all sequenced from one sample in a study of T cells in Graves' hyperthyroidism and ophthalmopathy. Amplified TCR beta CDR3 regions derived from RNA transcripts. The TCR CDR3 first-round RT-PCR relied on the HTBI primer set. One entry per CDR3 protein results from TCRdb running MiXCR on the multiplex PCR reads. The table includes 400,000 to 600,000 distinct CDR3 sequences, about 16% detected once. The material sequenced was blood. The receptors were gathered from a woman aged 25 to 39 with Graves' ophthalmopathy.

The chain uses TRBV7-2 and TRBJ2-1, with 8 nucleotides matching TRBD1. J was trimmed by 1 base and V by 6 bases; bases with no gene match: 8. The CDR3 length is 16 residues. Germline lookup yields CDR1 SGHTA and CDR2 FQGNSA. CDR3 in DNA: TGTGCCAGCAGGAGTCGTCAGGGGGCGTCCTACAATGAGCAGTTCTTC. Translated: CASRSRQGASYNEQFF.

This clonotype has only a few counts. V gene TRBV4-2 combines with J gene TRBJ2-7; D remains ambiguous. V was cut by 2 bases and J by 4 bases, with 18 bases left in between. Germline assignment: CDR1 LGHNA and CDR2 YNFKEQ. CDR3 size: 16 residues. The CDR3 spells CASSQSHGSSLYEQYF. The CDR3 DNA reads TGTGCCAGCAGCCAATCCCATGGCTCCTCTTTGTACGAGCAGTACTTC.

V gene TRBV10-2 combines with J gene TRBJ2-7, with 7 bases lining up with TRBD1. CDR3 length: 15 residues. Germline V gives CDR1 WSHSY, CDR2 SAAADI. V gave up 1 base and J gave up 0 bases; unmatched junction bases: 3. Here the CDR3 reads CASSEWGQSSYEQYF. The CDR3, as DNA: TGCGCCAGCAGTGAGTGGGGACAGTCCTCCTACGAGCAGTACTTC.

The chain has TRBV18 and TRBJ2-2; 9 nucleotides agree with TRBD1. Germline CDR1 KGHSH, CDR2 LQKENI. V trimming: 5 bases; J trimming: 6 bases; junction bases outside the gene matches: 7. The CDR3 consists of 15 residues. The CDR3 sequence: CASSSGTGFAGELFF. CDR3 in DNA: TGTGCCAGCTCATCTGGGACAGGGTTCGCCGGGGAGCTGTTTTTT.

This clonotype came up a few times. CDR3 region: CASGLSLPGLRDYTF. CDR3 nucleotides: TGTGCTAGTGGTTTGTCCCTGCCGGGCCTTCGGGACTACACCTTC. The chain uses TRBV12-5 and TRBJ1-2; D is undetermined. From germline, CDR1 is LGHNT and CDR2 FRNRAP. The CDR3 is made up of 15 amino acids. V lost 2 bases and J 10 bases, leaving 20 bases between the germline ends. The variable domain in full, with the rest retrieved from reference TRBV12-5 and TRBJ1-2, is DARVTQTPRHKVTEMGQEVTMRCQPILGHNTVFWYRQTMMQGLELLAYFRNRAPLDDSGMPKDRFSAEMPDATLATLKIQPSEPRDSAVYFCASGLSLPGLRDYTFGSGTRLTVV.